Each of the 2 T cell receptor beta chains below was sequenced from the same sample in a study of CD8 T cells in ankylosing spondylitis. Findings and limits, study-wide: A TCR beta motif made of several highly homologous variants seemed typical of ankylosing spondylitis blood.

TCRdb redid the calling of the 5' RACE reads with MiXCR, one entry per CDR3 protein. The sample has approximately 300,000 distinct CDR3 sequences; roughly 8% are singletons. The antigens of these receptors remain unknown. Specimen: blood, either unsorted or a sorted T cell fraction (not recorded which). The receptor source for this set is a male donor with ankylosing spondylitis.

This clonotype was counted ten times or more. V and J are TRBV18 and TRBJ2-1; 7 bases match TRBD1. The germline gives CDR1 KGHSH, CDR2 LQKENI. J was trimmed by 10 bases and V by 8 bases; bases with no gene match: 2. This CDR3 contains 10 residues. Here the CDR3 DNA reads TGTGCCAGCCGGGACAGAGAGCAGTTCTTC. As protein: CASRDREQFF.

The chain employs TRBV20-1 and TRBJ1-1, with D unclear. Trimming removed 6 bases from V and 0 bases from J, with 5 bases in between. Germline V lookup: CDR1 DFQATT, CDR2 SNEGSKA (reference sequence). The CDR3 extends over 11 amino acids. For the CDR3, the DNA is TGCAGTGCGCCACTGAACACTGAAGCTTTCTTT. It codes for CSAPLNTEAFF.